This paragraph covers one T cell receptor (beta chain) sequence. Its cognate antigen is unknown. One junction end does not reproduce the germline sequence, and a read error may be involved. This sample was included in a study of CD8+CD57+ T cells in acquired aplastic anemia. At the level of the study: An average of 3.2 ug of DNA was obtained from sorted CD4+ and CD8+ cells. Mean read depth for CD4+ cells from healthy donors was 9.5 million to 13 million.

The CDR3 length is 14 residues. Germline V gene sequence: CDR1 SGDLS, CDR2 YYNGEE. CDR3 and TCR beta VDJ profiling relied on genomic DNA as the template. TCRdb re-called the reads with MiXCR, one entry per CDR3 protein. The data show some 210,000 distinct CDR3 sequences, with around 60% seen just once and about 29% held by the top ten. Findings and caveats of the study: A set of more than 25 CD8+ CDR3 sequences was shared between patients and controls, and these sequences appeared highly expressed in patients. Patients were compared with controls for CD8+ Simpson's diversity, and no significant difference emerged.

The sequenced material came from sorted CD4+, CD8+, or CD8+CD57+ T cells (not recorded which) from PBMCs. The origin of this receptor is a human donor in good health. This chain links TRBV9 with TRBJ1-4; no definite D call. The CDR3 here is CASSYTDPNEKLFF. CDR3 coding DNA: TGCGCCAGCAGCTACACGGACCCTAATGAAAAACTGTTTTTT.